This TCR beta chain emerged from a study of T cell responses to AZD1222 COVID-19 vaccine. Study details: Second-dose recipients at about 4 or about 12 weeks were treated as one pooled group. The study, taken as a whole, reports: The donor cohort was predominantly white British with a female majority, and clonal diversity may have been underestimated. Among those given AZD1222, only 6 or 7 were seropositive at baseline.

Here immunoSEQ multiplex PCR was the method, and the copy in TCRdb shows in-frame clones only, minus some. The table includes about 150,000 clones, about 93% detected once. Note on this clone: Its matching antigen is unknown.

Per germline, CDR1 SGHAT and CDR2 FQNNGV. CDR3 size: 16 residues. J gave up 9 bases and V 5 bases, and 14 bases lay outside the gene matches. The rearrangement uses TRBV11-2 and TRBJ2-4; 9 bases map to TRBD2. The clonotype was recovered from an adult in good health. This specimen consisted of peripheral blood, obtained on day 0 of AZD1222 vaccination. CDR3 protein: CASSIPAGGRVSIQYF. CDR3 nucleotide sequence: TGTGCCAGCAGCATTCCAGCGGGAGGACGAGTTAGCATTCAGTACTTC.